The 14 T cell receptor beta chains listed next were all sequenced from one sample in a study of CD8 T cells in Susac syndrome. The RNA input was roughly 0.45 to 1 ug, and it was reverse transcribed with random hexamers. TCRdb itself ran the immunoSEQ multiplex PCR reads through MiXCR, one entry per CDR3 protein. Of about 300,000 distinct CDR3 sequences listed, roughly 85% are singletons. Sequenced input: CD8+ T cells from PBMCs. The origin of the receptors is a human donor with multiple sclerosis.

The V gene is TRBV27, the J gene TRBJ2-2, with 8 bases lining up with TRBD1. From germline, CDR1 is MNHEY and CDR2 SMNVEV (reference sequence). The CDR3 contains 16 residues. The ends lost 4 bases at V and 7 bases at J; junction bases unmatched: 11. The CDR3 protein is CASSSAPDREDGELFF. The CDR3 nucleotides read TGTGCCAGCAGTTCTGCCCCGGACAGGGAGGACGGGGAGCTGTTTTTT.

The chain couples TRBV7-7 to TRBJ2-2, with 8 bases that match TRBD1. Germline V gene sequence: CDR1 SSHAT, CDR2 FNYEAQ (reference sequence). This CDR3 is 15 amino acids long. Trimming removed 2 bases from V and 6 bases from J; junction bases left unmatched: 5. This CDR3 is CASSLPDRGPGELFF. The DNA for the CDR3 is TGTGCCAGCAGCTTACCCGACAGGGGCCCCGGGGAGCTGTTTTTT. Drawing the rest from reference TRBV7-7 and TRBJ2-2, the complete variable domain is GAGVSQSPRYKVTKRGQDVTLRCDPISSHATLYWYQQALGQGPEFLTYFNYEAQPDKSGLPSDRFSAERPEGSISTLTIQRTEQRDSAMYRCASSLPDRGPGELFFGEGSRLTVL.

This sequence joins TRBV7-2 and TRBJ2-1, with TRBD2 identical over 10 bases. Germline CDR1 and CDR2: SGHTA and FQGNSA. The CDR3 is 15 amino acids. V shed 5 bases and J 15 bases; nucleotides not matched to a gene: 16. CDR3 sequence: CASSPLAGELGGRFF. As DNA, the CDR3 is TGTGCCAGCAGCCCTCTAGCGGGGGAGCTGGGGGGGCGGTTCTTC. Drawing the rest from reference TRBV7-2 and TRBJ2-1, the complete variable domain is GAGVSQSPSNKVTEKGKDVELRCDPISGHTALYWYRQSLGQGLEFLIYFQGNSAPDKSGLPSDRFSAERTGGSVSTLTIQRTQQEDSAVYLCASSPLAGELGGRFFGPGTRLTVL.

The chain joins TRBV28 to TRBJ2-7; 12 bases fit TRBD2. The ends lost 4 bases at V and 5 bases at J; junction bases unmatched: 12. From germline, CDR1 is MDHEN and CDR2 SYDVKM. The CDR3 runs to 17 residues. This CDR3 reads CASSSYRRRLAGDEQYF. Here the CDR3 DNA reads TGTGCCAGCAGTTCCTACAGAAGGCGACTAGCGGGAGACGAGCAGTACTTC. Combining the CDR3 with reference TRBV28 and TRBJ2-7 gives the whole variable domain DVKVTQSSRYLVKRTGEKVFLECVQDMDHENMFWYRQDPGLGLRLIYFSYDVKMKEKGDIPEGYSVSREKKERFSLILESASTNQTSMYLCASSSYRRRLAGDEQYFGPGTRLTVT.

The chain has TRBV4-3 and TRBJ1-1; possible D gene TRBD1, 6 bases. The V end lost 3 bases, the J end lost 1 base, and 15 bases lay between the germline ends. The germline gives CDR1 LGHNA, CDR2 YSLEER. The CDR3 is 16 residues long. CDR3 protein: CASSQETGLGNTEAFF. The CDR3 coding sequence is TGCGCCAGCAGCCAGGAAACAGGGCTCGGGAACACTGAAGCTTTCTTT.

The genes are TRBV12-3 or TRBV12-4 and TRBJ1-1; 7 bases are shared with TRBD1. V was clipped by 6 bases and J by 1 base; unmatched bases: 5. The CDR3 extends over 14 amino acids. The CDR3 nucleotides read TGTGCCAGCAGGGGAGGGGGCGGGAACACTGAAGCTTTCTTT. This gives the protein CASRGGGGNTEAFF.

V gene TRBV6-1 combines with J gene TRBJ2-7; D assignment may be TRBD1 or TRBD2 (5 bases each). The germline V gene encodes CDR1 MNHNS and CDR2 SASEGT. V was pared by 6 bases and J by 2 bases, with 11 bases between. The CDR3 extends over 13 amino acids. The chain's CDR3 is CASSDGTPYEQYF. CDR3 nucleotides: TGTGCCAGCAGCGACGGGACCCCCTACGAGCAGTACTTC.

Here the CDR3 DNA reads TGCGCCAGCAGCCTTCTCATTTCGGGACTAGCGGACTACAATGAGCAGTTCTTC. This translates into CASSLLISGLADYNEQFF. The V and J genes are TRBV5-1 and TRBJ2-1; TRBD2 agrees at 11 bases. V trimming: 4 bases; J trimming: 3 bases; junction bases outside the gene matches: 12. Germline loops: CDR1 SGHRS, CDR2 YFSETQ. CDR3 length: 18 residues.

The chain joins TRBV28 to TRBJ1-1; tentative D call: TRBD1 (6 bases). This CDR3 has 14 amino acids. The germline V gene encodes CDR1 MDHEN and CDR2 SYDVKM. The V end was cut by 6 bases, the J end by 2 bases, with 13 bases between. In nucleotides, the CDR3 is TGTGCCAGCAGGTACGGGACATTTAACACTGAAGCTTTCTTT. This sequence encodes CASRYGTFNTEAFF.

This clonotype was counted only a few times. V and J are TRBV6-5 and TRBJ2-3; no clear D gene. The length of the CDR3 is 15 residues. Per germline, CDR1 MNHEY and CDR2 SVGAGI. Trimming pared 3 bases from V and 5 bases from J, leaving 15 bases between. CDR3 in amino acids: CASSYSTEWKDTQYF. The CDR3 DNA sequence: TGTGCCAGCAGTTATTCCACCGAGTGGAAAGATACGCAGTATTTT.

The V and J genes are TRBV30 and TRBJ2-7; TRBD1 is a possible D gene (5 bases). Germline V gives CDR1 GTSNPN, CDR2 SVGIG (reference sequence). The V end lost 5 bases, the J end lost 2 bases, and 13 bases lay between the germline ends. The length of the CDR3 is 13 residues. The CDR3 DNA is TGTGCCTGGGCCGACAGCTACGCCTACGAGCAGTACTTC. As protein: CAWADSYAYEQYF.

The chain recombines TRBV7-4 with TRBJ2-2; D might be TRBD1 or TRBD2, each matching 5 bases. The CDR3 runs to 16 residues. Trimming stripped 1 base from V and 3 bases from J, with 12 bases between. From germline, CDR1 is SGHVT and CDR2 SQSDAQ. The CDR3, as DNA: TGTGCCAGCAGCTTAGTCCGGGACGCCGACACCGGGGAGCTGTTTTTT. Translated, it gives CASSLVRDADTGELFF.

This clonotype was counted a few times. This chain uses TRBV7-9 with TRBJ2-7, with no clear D. The V gene's germline CDR1 is SEHNR and CDR2 FQNEAQ (reference sequence). Trimming removed 3 bases from V and 5 bases from J, with 17 bases in between. The CDR3 loop spans 15 amino acids. The CDR3 nucleotides read TGTGCCAGCAGCTTCCGGTCCCGAATCCCCCACGAGCAGTACTTC. Encoded protein: CASSFRSRIPHEQYF.

This chain uses TRBV5-4 with TRBJ1-1; 8 bases agree with TRBD1. Germline V lookup: CDR1 SGHNT, CDR2 YYREEE (reference sequence). Germline trimming cut 4 bases from V and 3 bases from J; bases unmatched to any gene: 11. CDR3 length equals 16 residues. CDR3 region: CASSPEPRGLHTEAFF. The CDR3 nucleotides are TGTGCCAGCAGCCCAGAGCCCAGGGGGCTGCACACTGAAGCTTTCTTT.